This T cell receptor (beta chain) was retrieved from a study of CXCR3-negative and CXCR3-positive naive CD8 T cells. UMI labels and 5' RACE were used to prepare the TRB cDNA libraries. TCRdb reanalyzed the 5' RACE reads and collapses them to one entry per CDR3 protein, without DNA. The data show roughly 120,000 distinct CDR3 sequences, and the top ten clones hold 0.59%. Notes on this clonotype: The antigen remains unidentified.

This CDR3 contains 11 residues. Germline loops: CDR1 LGHNA, CDR2 YSLEER. Study outcomes and limitations: In CXCR3-positive naive cells, the TRB CDR3s were more hydrophobic than in CXCR3-negative naive cells.

V is TRBV4-3 and J is TRBJ2-1; TCRdb gives TRBD1 as the D gene, but with no DNA this cannot be confirmed. The sequencing sample was made of naive CXCR3+ CD8+ T cells from blood. Subset specified: CD45RO-CCR7+CD27+CD95- naive CD8+ T cells expressing CXCR3 (TNR3+). The sequence derives from a human donor in good health. Some clones in this sample may be carry-over from other donors' samples. This CDR3 reads CASSHGTEQFF.